This T cell receptor beta chain was captured by sequencing in a study of blood T cell repertoires in COVID-19. Study-wide context: Donors in the United States, Italy and Spain gave samples during acute or convalescent COVID-19. In each case, the material was cDNA or gDNA derived from T cells, B-cell-depleted T cells, or PBMCs.

The Seattle patients, enrolled during active infection, were followed longitudinally. With V trimmed by 3 bases and J by 4 bases, 11 bases remained unmatched. The CDR3 loop spans 18 amino acids. Sequencing used immunoSEQ multiplex PCR; TCRdb keeps in-frame clones, though not all of them. This repertoire shows some 170,000 clones, more than 80% found once; its top ten account for just under 2%. The sequencing input was peripheral blood. The source is a woman in her fifties or sixties with COVID-19, enrolled during active disease. This chain connects TRBV23-1 to TRBJ2-7; TRBD2 agrees at 14 bases. TRBV23-1 qualifies as an ORF whose function is uncertain. The CDR3 sequence is CASSHPTGLAGDLYEQYF. CDR3 DNA: TGCGCCAGCAGTCACCCCACGGGACTAGCGGGGGACCTATACGAGCAGTACTTC.